This T cell receptor (beta chain) appears in the sequencing data of a study of vaccination and CD4 T cells after COVID-19. Study-wide context: The authors exposed cells to overlapping spike peptides derived from SARS-CoV-2, HCoV-NL63, HCoV-OC43 and HCoV-229E.

The V gene's germline CDR1 is MNHEY and CDR2 SVGEGT. V was pared by 7 bases and J by 7 bases, with 13 bases between. The CDR3 covers 12 residues. Details on this clonotype: Antigen: not known.

Indicated treatment: 10-day PBMC culture with coronavirus spike peptide pools or control peptides (ViraFEST assay). Two million PBMCs were grown per well alongside approximately 9.4 IU/ml IL-2 and 10 ug/ml peptide pools. Sequencing of cultured CD4+ T cell DNA used the Oncomine TCR Beta short-read assay. TCRdb ran MiXCR on the PCR reads and lists one entry per CDR3 protein. The sample records under 4,500 distinct CDR3 sequences, over 20% being singletons. Sample: CD4+ T cells from blood, cultured in vitro, taken after SARS-CoV-2 vaccination. This clonotype originated in a human donor who had recovered from COVID-19. The chain carries TRBV6-2 or TRBV6-3 and TRBJ1-2, with D unclear. Written as DNA, the CDR3 is TGTGCCAGCACCCACACAAGGAGTGGCTACACCTTC. Translation: CASTHTRSGYTF.